This TCR beta chain came from a study of cytomegalovirus exposure and HLA in healthy donors. This CDR3 is 15 amino acids long. Trimming took off 2 bases at V and 4 bases at J, with 12 bases between the two ends. Germline CDR1 is MDHEN and CDR2 is SYDVKM. The table came from immunoSEQ multiplex PCR; TCRdb's copy has only in-frame clones and leaves some out. The table has approximately 150,000 clones, roughly 87% seen once. The chain employs TRBV28 and TRBJ1-3, with a possible D match to TRBD1 (6 bases). The receptor comes from a man between 18 and 29 years old in good health and CMV-seropositive. Material: PBMCs. The CDR3 region is CASSLRQAGGNTIYF. CDR3 nucleotides: TGTGCCAGCAGTTTAAGACAGGCTGGGGGAAACACCATATATTTT.